These 4 T cell receptor beta chains were sequenced from one sample in a study of regulatory T cells in long-lasting Graves disease. Both iRepertoire HTBI primers and Arm-PCR of CDR3 regions were used to build the TCR beta libraries. TCRdb processed the multiplex PCR reads anew with MiXCR; each CDR3 protein has one entry. The data show approximately 230,000 distinct CDR3 sequences, 15% to 20% seen once. Time point in this sample: newly diagnosed GD, antithyroid drugs for less than 3 months. Making the TCR library involved RNA that had been extracted from PBMCs. This material consisted of peripheral blood mononuclear cells (PBMCs), taken at new diagnosis, from a patient treated with antithyroid drugs. These receptors originate from a female donor with Graves disease.

This clonotype has just a few counts. This probably arose from a read error, given a far larger clone one base away. V is TRBV4-3 and J is TRBJ2-1; TRBD2 agrees at 7 bases. Germline-derived CDR1 and CDR2 are LGHNA and YSLEER. The CDR3 extends over 17 amino acids. CDR3 nucleotide sequence: TGTGCCAGCAGCCGAGAAGCAAGCGGGGAAGCCTACAATGAGCAGTTCTTC. This translates into CASSREASGEAYNEQFF.

This clonotype was seen many times. V usage is TRBV20-1 and J usage is TRBJ1-2; maybe TRBD1 (5 bases). Trimming left V 2 bases short and J 8 bases short, with 18 bases between. The CDR3 contains 14 residues. Germline V CDR1 and CDR2: DFQATT, SNEGSKA (reference sequence). The CDR3 sequence: CSARFTEGTLGYTF. DNA for the CDR3: TGCAGTGCTAGATTCACGGAGGGGACTCTAGGCTACACCTTC.

This clonotype was observed many times. The J gene is TRBJ2-1, the V gene TRBV24-1; no firm D call. Trimming cost V 0 bases and J 5 bases, with 4 bases left between them. The CDR3 runs 13 residues. Germline-derived CDR1 and CDR2 are KGHDR and SFDVKD. The CDR3 DNA reads TGTGCCACCAGTGATTTGGCACACAATGAGCAGTTCTTC. Its translation: CATSDLAHNEQFF.

This clonotype was seen repeatedly, ten times or more. The gene calls are TRBV29-1 and TRBJ2-3; D might be TRBD2 (5 bases). CDR3 size: 12 residues. V gave up 6 bases and J gave up 8 bases, with 15 bases separating them. Germline CDR1 reads SQVTM; CDR2 reads ANQGSEA. CDR3 sequence (DNA): TGCAGCGTGCGGACTCCCACCACTACGCAGTATTTT. Its translation: CSVRTPTTTQYF.